What follows is one T cell receptor beta chain and its context. These data come from a study of blood T cell repertoires in COVID-19. Sequencing used immunoSEQ multiplex PCR; TCRdb keeps in-frame clones, though not all of them. The sample holds about 140,000 clones, approximately 90% seen once. The sequence was collected from a man aged 60 to 69 with active or convalescent COVID-19. The sequenced material came from peripheral blood.

In DNA, the CDR3 is TGTGCCAGCAGCCGCTTACTAGCGGGGGGGGCCACAGATACGCAGTATTTT. Translating it yields CASSRLLAGGATDTQYF. The V gene is TRBV7-6, the J gene TRBJ2-3; TRBD2 aligns across 13 bases. Trimming removed 5 bases from V and 2 bases from J; junction bases left unmatched: 7. Per the germline V gene, CDR1 is SGHVS and CDR2 is FNYEAQ. CDR3 length: 17 residues.